The 26 T cell receptor beta chains in this list originate from one sample, sequenced in a study of technical replicates of blood from several donors. TCRdb's copy holds only in-frame clones and misses some; the assay was immunoSEQ multiplex PCR. The sample has about 75,000 clones, 91% seen once. The sample taken for sequencing was T cells isolated from PBMCs. Receptor source: a human donor in good health. Some clones in this sample may be carry-over from other donors' samples.

On this clone itself: One end of the junction fails to match germline, which may point to a read error. The chain carries TRBV7-9 and TRBJ2-3; 13 bases match TRBD2. This CDR3 region has 17 residues. Germline loops: CDR1 SEHNR, CDR2 FQNEAQ (reference sequence). The CDR3 is CASSLVYQTSGGGTQYF. The CDR3 nucleotides read TGTGCCAGCAGTTTAGTTTACCAAACTAGCGGGGGGGGTACGCAGTATTTT.

The V call is TRBV10-1, the J call TRBJ2-2, with 7 bases that match TRBD2. The CDR3 is 16 residues long. The ends lost 2 bases at V and 2 bases at J; junction bases unmatched: 5. Germline CDR1 reads WNHNN; CDR2 reads SYGVQD (reference sequence). The CDR3 DNA is TGCGCCAGCAGTGAGACCGGGACTACCAACACCGGGGAGCTGTTTTTT. Its protein is CASSETGTTNTGELFF.

In regard to this clone: One end of the junction does not line up with germline, which may come from a read error. This chain links TRBV5-1 with TRBJ1-2; D is perhaps TRBD1 (5 bases). The CDR3 loop spans 13 amino acids. Germline V gene lookup returns CDR1 SGHRS and CDR2 YFSETQ. CDR3 sequence reads: CASSSGTNCGYTF. In DNA, the CDR3 is TGCGCCAGCAGTTCGGGGACTAACTGTGGCTACACCTTC.

This chain joins TRBV10-3 and TRBJ2-5, with 8 bases lining up with TRBD1. CDR1 ENHRY and CDR2 SYGVKD come from the germline V gene. After removal of 4 bases from V and 3 bases from J, the junction contained 1 base not matched to a gene. The CDR3 sequence is 13 residues long. In DNA form, the CDR3 reads TGTGCCATCAGTGGGGGACAGGAAGAGACCCAGTACTTC. Its protein is CAISGGQEETQYF.

This clone has a handful of counts. The chain links TRBV5-6 to TRBJ1-1; 7 bases match TRBD1. CDR1 is SGHDT, CDR2 YYEEEE, per germline. The J segment lost 4 bases and the V segment lost 4 bases, leaving 16 bases of the junction unmatched. This CDR3 spans 17 amino acids. The CDR3 protein is CASSTGSTGRGGTEAFF. The DNA of the CDR3 is TGTGCCAGCAGCACCGGGTCGACAGGGAGAGGTGGCACTGAAGCTTTCTTT.

The CDR3 here is CASLSTLTDTQYF. In DNA form, the CDR3 reads TGTGCCAGCCTATCCACTCTTACAGATACGCAGTATTTT. The J gene is TRBJ2-3, the V gene TRBV27; D gene ambiguous. The CDR3 has 13 amino acids. Germline V gene sequence: CDR1 MNHEY, CDR2 SMNVEV (reference sequence). The V and J ends lost 8 bases and 3 bases respectively, with 12 bases between them.

This clone was counted only a few times. The rearrangement uses TRBV30 and TRBJ1-1; TRBD1 matches 10 bases. From germline, CDR1 is GTSNPN and CDR2 SVGIG (reference sequence). This CDR3 is 14 amino acids long. J lost 3 bases, V lost 5 bases, and 6 bases had no gene match. The CDR3 sequence: CAWYRQGAYTEAFF. The CDR3 coding sequence is TGTGCCTGGTATCGACAGGGGGCGTACACTGAAGCTTTCTTT.

The rearrangement uses TRBV5-4 and TRBJ2-7; 7 nucleotides match TRBD1. The germline CDR1 and CDR2 sequences are SGHNT and YYREEE (reference sequence). The CDR3 sequence is 14 residues long. Trimming removed 1 base from V and 1 base from J; junction bases left unmatched: 2. The CDR3 bases are TGTGCCAGCAGCTTGCCGGGACAGTCCTACGAGCAGTACTTC. Amino acid sequence: CASSLPGQSYEQYF.

V gene TRBV6-1 combines with J gene TRBJ2-3; D call uncertain. The V end lost 7 bases, the J end lost 1 base, and 3 bases lay between the germline ends. The germline gives CDR1 MNHNS, CDR2 SASEGT. The CDR3 spans 11 residues. This chain's CDR3 is CASTGTDTQYF. In DNA form, the CDR3 reads TGTGCCAGCACAGGCACAGATACGCAGTATTTT.

The V and J genes are TRBV4-1 and TRBJ2-1; D is possibly TRBD2 (6 bases). CDR1 is MGHRA and CDR2 is YSYEKL in the germline V gene. The germline V and J ends were trimmed by 0 bases and 4 bases, with 16 bases remaining between them. The CDR3 contains 17 residues. The CDR3 DNA reads TGCGCCAGCAGCCAAGATTTCGTCTCAGGGACTTACAATGAGCAGTTCTTC. It is translated as CASSQDFVSGTYNEQFF.

A remark on this clone: One end of the junction varies from germline; a read error may be responsible. The V call is TRBV7-9, the J call TRBJ2-3; D is perhaps TRBD1 (5 bases). Germline CDR1 SEHNR, CDR2 FQNEAQ (reference sequence). This CDR3 has 11 residues. The CDR3 loop reads CAGRVGDTQYF. The CDR3 coding sequence is TGTGCCGGCAGGGTCGGAGATACGCAGTATTTT.

The chain employs TRBV30 and TRBJ1-4, with 7 bases matching TRBD1. The CDR3 has 15 residues. With 2 bases clipped from V and 7 bases from J, the junction kept 10 bases outside the gene matches. Germline V gives CDR1 GTSNPN, CDR2 SVGIG (reference sequence). The CDR3 reads CAWSRDRAPGEKLFF. In DNA, the CDR3 is TGTGCCTGGAGTCGTGACAGGGCCCCGGGTGAAAAACTGTTTTTT.

The J gene is TRBJ2-3, the V gene TRBV7-6; 9 bases line up with TRBD2. Germline V gene sequence: CDR1 SGHVS, CDR2 FNYEAQ. The CDR3 sequence is 13 residues long. Germline trimming cut 1 base from V and 10 bases from J; bases unmatched to any gene: 3. The CDR3 DNA is TGTGCCAGCAGCTTAGGTGGACTAGCGCCGCAGTATTTT. It translates to CASSLGGLAPQYF.

In DNA form, the CDR3 reads TGTGCCAGCAGTTTCGGGGGATACCAGCCCCAGCATTTT. Translation gives CASSFGGYQPQHF. V usage is TRBV27 and J usage is TRBJ1-5; TRBD1 is a possible D gene (5 bases). The CDR3 totals 13 residues. CDR1 is MNHEY and CDR2 is SMNVEV in the germline V gene (reference sequence). Trimming left V 3 bases short and J 7 bases short, with 10 bases between.

This chain links TRBV5-1 with TRBJ1-1, with 9 positions matching TRBD1. V lost 4 bases and J lost 3; bases outside the gene matches: 4. This CDR3 spans 14 amino acids. Germline CDR1 SGHRS, CDR2 YFSETQ. CDR3 sequence: CASSTDRGYTEAFF. DNA for the CDR3: TGCGCCAGCAGCACGGACAGGGGTTACACTGAAGCTTTCTTT.

The chain has TRBV7-8 and TRBJ1-1; weak D call: TRBD1 (5 bases). The CDR3 totals 15 residues. Germline V lookup: CDR1 SGHVS, CDR2 FQNEAQ. V was trimmed by 5 bases and J by 7 bases, leaving 20 bases between them. The CDR3 nucleotides are TGTGCCAGCAGCGCTAACGAGGACCCCACAGGTGAAGCTTTCTTT. It yields the protein CASSANEDPTGEAFF.

The rearrangement uses TRBV28 and TRBJ2-7; the D is unclear. CDR3 length: 16 residues. V shed 7 bases and J shed 0 bases, with 19 bases lying between them. Germline-derived CDR1 and CDR2 are MDHEN and SYDVKM. CDR3 sequence (DNA): TGTGCCAGCACTATCGAGAGGCGCACGAACTCCTACGAGCAGTACTTC. This gives the protein CASTIERRTNSYEQYF. The complete variable domain, with remaining parts taken from reference TRBV28 and TRBJ2-7, reads DVKVTQSSRYLVKRTGEKVFLECVQDMDHENMFWYRQDPGLGLRLIYFSYDVKMKEKGDIPEGYSVSREKKERFSLILESASTNQTSMYLCASTIERRTNSYEQYFGPGTRLTVT.

The V call is TRBV18, the J call TRBJ1-4; 8 positions match TRBD1. V lost 4 bases, J lost 3 bases, and 1 base stayed unmatched. The CDR3 consists of 14 residues. Germline CDR1 reads KGHSH; CDR2 reads LQKENI. The CDR3, as DNA: TGTGCCAGCTCACAACAGGGGGCTAATGAAAAACTGTTTTTT. Translation gives CASSQQGANEKLFF.

The rearrangement links TRBV6-1 to TRBJ2-7, with TRBD2 identical over 10 bases. The CDR3 is 15 amino acids. Germline lookup yields CDR1 MNHNS and CDR2 SASEGT. With V trimmed by 4 bases and J by 4 bases, 7 bases remained unmatched. The CDR3 reads CASSALLAGWYEQYF. CDR3 nucleotides: TGTGCCAGCAGTGCATTACTAGCGGGATGGTACGAGCAGTACTTC.

The rearrangement uses TRBV23-1 and TRBJ1-5; no clear D. TRBV23-1 is known as an ORF, though its function is uncertain. Trimming removed 4 bases from V and 0 bases from J, with 4 bases in between. This CDR3 contains 13 residues. The CDR3 coding sequence is TGCGCCAGCAGTCTCTCTAGCAATCAGCCCCAGCATTTT. This encodes CASSLSSNQPQHF.

The rearrangement joins TRBV14 to TRBJ1-5; TRBD1 matches at 7 bases. The CDR3 covers 18 residues. V shed 4 bases and J 3 bases; nucleotides not matched to a gene: 15. Germline CDR1 SGHDN, CDR2 FVKESK. CDR3 residues: CASSRPPGTAYFNQPQHF. The CDR3 DNA sequence: TGTGCCAGCAGCCGCCCGCCCGGGACAGCGTATTTCAATCAGCCCCAGCATTTT.

CDR3 loop: CASSKAPGGDCGYTF. The CDR3 DNA reads as TGTGCCAGCAGCAAAGCGCCAGGGGGAGACTGTGGCTACACCTTC. V usage is TRBV21-1 and J usage is TRBJ1-2; the tabulated D call, TRBD1, remains unverified against the DNA. TRBV21-1 is assigned pseudogene status. This CDR3 is built from 15 residues.

The chain couples TRBV29-1 to TRBJ2-1; perhaps TRBD2 as D (5 bases). The CDR3 totals 13 residues. Germline values: CDR1 SQVTM, CDR2 ANQGSEA. Trimming cost V 1 base and J 4 bases, with 8 bases left between them. CDR3 sequence reads: CSVEAGLYNEQFF. As DNA, the CDR3 is TGCAGCGTTGAAGCGGGATTATACAATGAGCAGTTCTTC.

The chain recombines TRBV19 with TRBJ2-7, with 8 bases lining up with TRBD2. Germline V gene lookup returns CDR1 LNHDA and CDR2 SQIVND (reference sequence). The CDR3 length is 15 residues. The ends lost 7 bases at V and 2 bases at J; junction bases unmatched: 10. As DNA, the CDR3 is TGTGCCAGTACCCTAGGCCGGGGGGGTACCTACGAGCAGTACTTC. Amino acids: CASTLGRGGTYEQYF.

This clone was detected once. The V gene is TRBV28, the J gene TRBJ2-4, with a tentative D call TRBD1 (5 bases). The germline V and J ends were trimmed by 1 base and 0 bases, with 10 bases remaining between them. The germline V gene has CDR1 MDHEN and CDR2 SYDVKM. This CDR3 is 16 amino acids long. DNA of the CDR3: TGTGCCAGCAGTTTATTAAGGGGTCTAGCCAAAAACATTCAGTACTTC. Translating it yields CASSLLRGLAKNIQYF.

V usage is TRBV9 and J usage is TRBJ1-2, with D perhaps matching TRBD1 (6 bases). The V gene's germline CDR1 is SGDLS and CDR2 YYNGEE. V dropped 3 bases and J dropped 0 bases, with 9 bases sitting between them. The CDR3 runs to 14 residues. The CDR3 is CASSGDKSNYGYTF. The CDR3 bases are TGTGCCAGCAGCGGGGACAAATCTAACTATGGCTACACCTTC. The full variable domain, in which reference TRBV9 and TRBJ1-2 provide the parts outside the CDR3, is DSGVTQTPKHLITATGQRVTLRCSPRSGDLSVYWYQQSLDQGLQFLIQYYNGEERAKGNILERFSAQQFPDLHSELNLSSLELGDSALYFCASSGDKSNYGYTFGSGTRLTVV.